What follows are 3 T cell receptor beta chains derived from one specimen sequenced in a study of T cell responses to AZD1222 COVID-19 vaccine. Assay: immunoSEQ multiplex PCR; the TCRdb copy retains only in-frame clones and omits some. The sample shows 180,000 or so clones, around 92% of them seen only once. The sample in question was peripheral blood, obtained 28 days after the second AZD1222 dose. The origin of the receptors is an adult who received the AZD1222 COVID-19 vaccine.

This CDR3 is CASVGGRGKLFF. As DNA, the CDR3 is TGTGCCAGCGTTGGGGGCAGGGGAAAACTGTTTTTT. This chain joins TRBV27 and TRBJ1-4, with D tentatively TRBD1 (6 bases). Trimming removed 8 bases from V and 10 bases from J, with 14 bases in between. The CDR3 sequence is 12 residues long. Germline values: CDR1 MNHEY, CDR2 SMNVEV (reference sequence).

In regard to this clone: Compared with germline, one end of the junction differs, possibly owing to a read error. This sequence joins TRBV6-1 and TRBJ1-5, with a tentative D call TRBD1 (5 bases). Germline V gene lookup returns CDR1 MNHNS and CDR2 SASEGT. The CDR3 is made up of 18 amino acids. CDR3 sequence (DNA): TGTGCCATCAGTGGGAGCGGCAGGGAGGGGCATAGCAATCAGCCCCAGCATTTT. It specifies CAISGSGREGHSNQPQHF.

This chain links TRBV7-9 with TRBJ1-5; D remains unclear. V was pared by 3 bases and J by 0 bases, with 6 bases between. CDR3 length: 14 amino acids. Germline CDR1 and CDR2: SEHNR and FQNEAQ (reference sequence). The CDR3 DNA reads TGTGCCAGCAGCTTGCAAGGTAGCAATCAGCCCCAGCATTTT. It specifies CASSLQGSNQPQHF.